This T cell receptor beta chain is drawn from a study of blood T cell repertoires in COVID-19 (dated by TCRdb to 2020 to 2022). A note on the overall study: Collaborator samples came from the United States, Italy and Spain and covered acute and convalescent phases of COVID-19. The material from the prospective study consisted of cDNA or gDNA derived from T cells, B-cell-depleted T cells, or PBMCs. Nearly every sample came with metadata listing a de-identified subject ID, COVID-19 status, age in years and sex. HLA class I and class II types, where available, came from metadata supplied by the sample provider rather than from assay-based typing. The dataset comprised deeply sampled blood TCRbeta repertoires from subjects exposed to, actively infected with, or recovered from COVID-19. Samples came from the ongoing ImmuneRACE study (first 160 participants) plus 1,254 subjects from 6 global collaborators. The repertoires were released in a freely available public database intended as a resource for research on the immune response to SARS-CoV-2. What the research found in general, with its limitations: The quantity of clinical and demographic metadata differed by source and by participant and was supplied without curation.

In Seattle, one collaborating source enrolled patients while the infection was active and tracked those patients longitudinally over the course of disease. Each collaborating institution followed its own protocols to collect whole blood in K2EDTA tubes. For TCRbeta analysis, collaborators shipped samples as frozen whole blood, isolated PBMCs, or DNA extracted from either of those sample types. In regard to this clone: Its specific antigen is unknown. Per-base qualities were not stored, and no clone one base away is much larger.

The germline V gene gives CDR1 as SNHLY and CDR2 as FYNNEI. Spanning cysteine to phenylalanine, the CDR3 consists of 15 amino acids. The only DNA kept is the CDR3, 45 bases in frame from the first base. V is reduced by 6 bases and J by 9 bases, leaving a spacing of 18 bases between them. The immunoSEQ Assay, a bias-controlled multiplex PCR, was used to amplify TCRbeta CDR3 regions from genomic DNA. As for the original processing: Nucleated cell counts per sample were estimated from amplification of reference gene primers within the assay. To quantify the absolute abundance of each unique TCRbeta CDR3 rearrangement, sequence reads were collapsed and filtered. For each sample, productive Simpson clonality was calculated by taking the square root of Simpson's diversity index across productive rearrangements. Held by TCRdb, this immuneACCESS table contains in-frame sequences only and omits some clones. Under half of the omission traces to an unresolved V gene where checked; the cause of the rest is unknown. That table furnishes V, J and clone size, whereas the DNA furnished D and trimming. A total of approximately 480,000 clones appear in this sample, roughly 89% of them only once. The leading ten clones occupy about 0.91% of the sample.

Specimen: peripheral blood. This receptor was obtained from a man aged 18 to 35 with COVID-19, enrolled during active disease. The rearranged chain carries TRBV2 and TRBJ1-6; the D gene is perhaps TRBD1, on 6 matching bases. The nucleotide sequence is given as TGTGCCAGCAGAGAACGCCCCGGGGGGCTTTCACCCCTCCACTTT. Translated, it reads CASRERPGGLSPLHF.